This T cell receptor beta chain originates from a study of CD8 T cells in ankylosing spondylitis (TCRdb year 2017). About the study as a whole: The study set out to find disease-linked TCR variants by profiling T cell receptor beta repertoires in ankylosing spondylitis patients and healthy donors. The full study cohort comprised 25 ankylosing spondylitis patients and around 100 healthy donors. Peripheral blood samples were taken, and synovial fluid was additionally collected from ankylosing spondylitis patients.

Deletion took 1 base off V and 16 bases off J, with a span of 12 bases between the germline ends. The CDR3 measures 12 amino acids from cysteine to phenylalanine. The sequence is cut down to CDR3 DNA, 36 bases in frame from base 1. The germline V gene yields KGHDR for CDR1 and SFDVKD for CDR2. This clonotype was picked up a small number of times. Its antigen is unknown. The record has no base qualities; no much larger clone is one base away. The paper's findings and limits, for the study overall: Some TCR beta motif variants had previously been reported in synovial fluid and blood of reactive arthritis patients, which suggested common disease-initiation mechanisms. The disease-linked clones showed a CD8+ phenotype and occurred at relatively low frequencies in peripheral blood. Significant enrichment of the disease-linked clones was reported in matched synovial fluid samples from ankylosing spondylitis patients. Blood from ankylosing spondylitis patients appeared to be characterized by a TCR beta motif made up of 8 or 9 highly homologous amino acid variants.

Sequencing took place on an Illumina HiSeq 2500. Quantitative 5'-RACE with molecular barcodes was used to prepare TCR beta libraries. In the source study's methods: A new computational method based on a probabilistic model of VDJ rearrangement was used to identify disease-linked TCR variants. TCRdb trimmed public reads at Q25 via fastp, called clones via MiXCR and kept in-frame beta chains. Merged by CDR3 protein, the rows form single entries marked with the most common genes and DNA. The V and J calls, along with clone size, are taken from TCRdb and not from the paper's own processing. The sample data list about 700,000 distinct CDR3 sequences, and about 20% of these were observed just once. Around 19% of the sample is held by the ten biggest clonotypes.

This TCR derives from a male donor with ankylosing spondylitis. Material: blood, either unsorted or a sorted T cell fraction (not recorded which). The chain is made from TRBV24-1 and TRBJ1-4; the D gene is unclear. The DNA sequence is given as TGTGCCACCAGTGATTTTCAACTTGGATGGTTTTTT. This codes for CATSDFQLGWFF.